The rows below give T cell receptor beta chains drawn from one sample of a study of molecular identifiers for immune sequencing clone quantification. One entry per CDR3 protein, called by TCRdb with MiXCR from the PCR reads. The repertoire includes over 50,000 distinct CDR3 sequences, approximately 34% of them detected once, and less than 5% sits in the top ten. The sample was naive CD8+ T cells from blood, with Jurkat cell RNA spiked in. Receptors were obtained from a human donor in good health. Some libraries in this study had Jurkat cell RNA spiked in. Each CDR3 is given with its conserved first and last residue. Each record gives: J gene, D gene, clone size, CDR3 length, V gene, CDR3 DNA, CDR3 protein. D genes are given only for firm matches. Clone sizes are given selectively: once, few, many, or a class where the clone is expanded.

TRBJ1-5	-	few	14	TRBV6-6	TGTGCCAGCAGCGCGGACGGACGCAATCAGCCCCAGCATTTT	CASSADGRNQPQHF
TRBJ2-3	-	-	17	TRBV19	TGTGCCAGTAGTATATCAGGGGGGAGGACAAGCACAGATACGCAGTATTTT	CASSISGGRTSTDTQYF
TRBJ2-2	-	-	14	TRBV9	TGTGCCAGCAGCGTAGTTGTTCACTCCGGGGAGCTGTTTTTT	CASSVVVHSGELFF
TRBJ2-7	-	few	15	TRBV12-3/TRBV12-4	TGTGCCAGCAGTTTAATTTCAGGGAACGCCTACGAGCAGTACTTC	CASSLISGNAYEQYF
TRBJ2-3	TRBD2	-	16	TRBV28	TGTGCCAGCAGTTCTTGGACTAGCGGGAGCACAGATACGCAGTATTTT	CASSSWTSGSTDTQYF
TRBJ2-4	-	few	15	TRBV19	TGTGCCAGTAGTATAGGGGCTGTAGCCAAAGACATTCAGTACTTC	CASSIGAVAKDIQYF
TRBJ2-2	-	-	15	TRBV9	TGTGCCAATCAGGGGGGGATACAGGGGCCCGGGGAGCTGTTTTTT	CANQGGIQGPGELFF
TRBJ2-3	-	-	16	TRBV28	TGTGCCAGCAGTCTCGAGTGGGGGGGCTCCACAGATACGCAGAATTTT	CASSLEWGGSTDTQNF
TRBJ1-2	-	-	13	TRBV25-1	TGTGCCAGCAGTGATTCCCAAAGCTTCGGCTACACCTTC	CASSDSQSFGYTF
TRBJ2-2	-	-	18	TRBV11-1	TGTGCCAGCAGCTTAGACGTGGTCCGGGAATGGCACACCGGGGAGCTGTTTTTT	CASSLDVVREWHTGELFF
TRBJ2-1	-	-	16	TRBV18	TGTGCCAGCTCACCCGGGACAGAAAGACTAGTCCCTGAGCAGTTCTTC	CASSPGTERLVPEQFF
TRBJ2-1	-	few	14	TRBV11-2	TGTGCCAGCAGTCGCGACTTCTCCTACAATGAGCAGTTCTTC	CASSRDFSYNEQFF
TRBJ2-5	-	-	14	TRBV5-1	TGCGCCAGCAGCATGGACAGCCCCGGTAGGACCCAGTACTTC	CASSMDSPGRTQYF
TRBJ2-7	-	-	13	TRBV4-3	TGCGCCAGCAGCCACCTGGGGGACTCCGAGCAGTACTTC	CASSHLGDSEQYF